Each of the 25 T cell receptor beta chains below was sequenced from the same sample in a study of T cells after yellow fever vaccination. One entry per CDR3 protein results from TCRdb running MiXCR on the 5' RACE reads. This sample yields around 250,000 distinct CDR3 sequences, of which roughly 5.6% are seen a single time; 2.5% to 4% belongs to the top ten. Sequencing used CD4+ T cells sorted from PBMCs, obtained on the day of the yellow fever booster vaccination. The receptors here all came from a man between 18 and 29 years old who received the YFV17D yellow fever vaccine.

Only a few counts were recorded for this clonotype. This chain connects TRBV5-6 to TRBJ2-3; TRBD2 matches at 7 bases. Germline lookup yields CDR1 SGHDT and CDR2 YYEEEE. The ends lost 3 bases at V and 0 bases at J; junction bases unmatched: 7. This CDR3 has 16 residues. The CDR3 is CASSWGGSYSTDTQYF. The CDR3 bases are TGTGCCAGCAGCTGGGGAGGGAGTTACAGCACAGATACGCAGTATTTT.

This clonotype has a count of ten or more. The chain is built from TRBV5-7 and TRBJ2-1, with D possibly being TRBD2 (5 bases). TRBV5-7 is an ORF, with its function uncertain. This CDR3 has 15 residues. The V gene lost 0 bases and the J gene lost 5 bases, with 12 bases spanning the gap. The CDR3 DNA is TGTGCCAGCAGCTTGGGGGCTAGCCGGGACAATGAGCAGTTCTTC. This gives the protein CASSLGASRDNEQFF.

In this sample, this clonotype turned up a few times. V is TRBV2 and J is TRBJ2-2; 7 bases align to TRBD1. The CDR3 contains 15 residues. CDR1 and CDR2 from the germline V gene are SNHLY and FYNNEI. Trimming removed 7 bases from V and 5 bases from J; junction bases left unmatched: 10. CDR3 sequence reads: CASKLGTATTGELFF. The CDR3 DNA is TGTGCCAGCAAATTGGGGACAGCGACAACCGGGGAGCTGTTTTTT.

This clonotype has only a few counts. The rearrangement uses TRBV10-3 and TRBJ2-2; a possible D gene is TRBD1 (5 bases). This CDR3 has 15 amino acids. Trimming took 8 bases from V and 0 from J, leaving 13 bases between them. Germline CDR1 and CDR2: ENHRY and SYGVKD. Here the CDR3 DNA reads TGTGCCATCCCATTGACAGAGACGAACACCGGGGAGCTGTTTTTT. It translates to CAIPLTETNTGELFF.

This clonotype was recorded a few times. The J gene is TRBJ1-5, the V gene TRBV6-2 or TRBV6-3; tentative D call: TRBD1 (5 bases). This CDR3 spans 15 amino acids. The germline V gene has CDR1 MNHEY and CDR2 SVGEGT. V was trimmed by 4 bases and J by 5 bases, leaving 15 bases between them. The CDR3 DNA reads as TGTGCCAGCAGTTCACCTCGGGACTTTTATCAGCCCCAGCATTTT. Translating gives CASSSPRDFYQPQHF.

This clonotype was found a few times. V is TRBV27 and J is TRBJ2-7; TRBD1 or TRBD2 may be the D gene (6 bases each). CDR1 and CDR2 from the germline V gene are MNHEY and SMNVEV (reference sequence). V dropped 3 bases and J dropped 2 bases, with 11 bases sitting between them. The CDR3 contains 14 residues. CDR3 amino acids: CASSFLGGTYEQYF. The DNA of the CDR3 is TGTGCCAGCAGTTTTCTGGGGGGCACCTACGAGCAGTACTTC.

This chain uses TRBV24-1 with TRBJ1-1, with D perhaps matching TRBD1 (5 bases). This CDR3 spans 15 amino acids. Germline CDR1 reads KGHDR; CDR2 reads SFDVKD. V was pared by 2 bases and J by 1 base, with 10 bases between. The CDR3 bases are TGTGCCACCAGTGATTCCAGGGCCGGGAACACTGAAGCTTTCTTT. It specifies CATSDSRAGNTEAFF.

There are many counts of this clonotype. The genes are TRBV5-1 and TRBJ2-1; D possibly matches TRBD1 or TRBD2 (5 bases each). Germline CDR1 SGHRS, CDR2 YFSETQ. The ends were cut back, 3 bases at V and 8 bases at J, with 15 bases in the middle. The CDR3 extends over 14 amino acids. DNA of the CDR3: TGCGCCAGCAGCTCGACCACCGAGGGACATGAGCAGTTCTTC. Residues: CASSSTTEGHEQFF.

This chain uses TRBV7-2 with TRBJ1-2; 11 bases agree with TRBD1. The CDR3 runs 15 residues. CDR1 SGHTA and CDR2 FQGNSA come from the germline V gene. J gave up 4 bases and V 5 bases, and 6 bases lay outside the gene matches. CDR3 DNA: TGTGCCAGCAGCCCTCGGACAGGGGGCCGCTATGGCTACACCTTC. Translated: CASSPRTGGRYGYTF.

The chain has TRBV4-2 and TRBJ1-2; D gene unclear. Between the trimmed V and J ends, which lost 0 bases and 3 bases, there was a span of 14 bases. In germline, CDR1 is LGHNA, CDR2 YNFKEQ. This CDR3 spans 16 amino acids. Here the CDR3 reads CASSQDRKVADYGYTF. Here the CDR3 DNA reads TGTGCCAGCAGCCAAGATCGAAAGGTAGCGGACTATGGCTACACCTTC.

This clonotype was seen at least ten times. The J gene is TRBJ2-2, the V gene TRBV7-6; the match to TRBD2 covers 8 bases. Trimming cost V 1 base and J 3 bases; bases outside gene matches: 4. There are 16 residues in the CDR3. The germline V gene encodes CDR1 SGHVS and CDR2 FNYEAQ. The CDR3 nucleotides are TGTGCCAGCAGCTTAGTAACAGCGGGGGACACCGGGGAGCTGTTTTTT. Protein: CASSLVTAGDTGELFF.

The chain joins TRBV18 to TRBJ2-1; 12 bases map to TRBD2. V shed 3 bases, J shed 8 bases, and the junction held 5 bases outside the gene matches. This CDR3 is built from 15 residues. CDR1 and CDR2 (germline): KGHSH, LQKENI. CDR3 in amino acids: CASSPPSGGAYEQFF. The CDR3 DNA reads as TGTGCCAGCTCACCCCCTAGCGGGGGGGCCTATGAGCAGTTCTTC.

This clonotype was detected only a few times. The rearrangement joins TRBV7-2 to TRBJ2-1; 9 bases fit TRBD1. In germline, CDR1 is SGHTA, CDR2 FQGNSA. The CDR3 runs to 14 residues. Trimming cost V 5 bases and J 10 bases; bases outside gene matches: 9. CDR3 sequence: CASSREGQGREQFF. The CDR3 DNA reads as TGTGCCAGCAGCCGTGAGGGACAGGGACGGGAGCAGTTCTTC.

This clonotype came up a few times. The rearrangement joins TRBV7-2 to TRBJ2-5, with 12 bases aligning to TRBD2. V lost 6 bases to trimming and J lost 5 bases; unmatched junction nucleotides: 10. The germline gives CDR1 SGHTA, CDR2 FQGNSA. This CDR3 spans 16 amino acids. CDR3 sequence: CASRPWTSGVPETQYF. CDR3 sequence (DNA): TGTGCCAGCAGGCCTTGGACTAGCGGGGTGCCGGAGACCCAGTACTTC.

The chain is built from TRBV5-4 and TRBJ2-1, with 8 nucleotides matching TRBD2. CDR3 length: 16 amino acids. Germline V lookup: CDR1 SGHNT, CDR2 YYREEE (reference sequence). With V trimmed by 4 bases and J by 2 bases, 8 bases remained unmatched. This chain's CDR3 is CASSAGGASAYNEQFF. CDR3 nucleotide sequence: TGTGCCAGCAGCGCCGGGGGGGCTAGCGCCTACAATGAGCAGTTCTTC.

The V and J genes are TRBV7-2 and TRBJ2-3, with D perhaps matching TRBD1 or TRBD2 (5 bases each). With 0 bases removed from V and 4 bases from J, the gap between germline ends came to 11 bases. Germline lookup yields CDR1 SGHTA and CDR2 FQGNSA. The CDR3 covers 15 residues. The CDR3 nucleotides read TGTGCCAGCAGCTTAGCGGGACGGTTGCCAGATACGCAGTATTTT. This codes for CASSLAGRLPDTQYF.

This chain joins TRBV6-1 and TRBJ1-1; tentative D call: TRBD1 (6 bases). The CDR3 covers 15 residues. The germline V gene encodes CDR1 MNHNS and CDR2 SASEGT. V lost 2 bases and J lost 3, with 13 bases in between. In nucleotides, the CDR3 is TGTGCCAGCAGTGAATTATATGCAGGGGACACTGAAGCTTTCTTT. Translated: CASSELYAGDTEAFF.

The chain recombines TRBV19 with TRBJ1-2; D gene uncertain. The CDR3 is made up of 13 amino acids. The V gene's germline CDR1 is LNHDA and CDR2 SQIVND (reference sequence). V lost 7 bases to trimming and J lost 4 bases, with 13 bases between them. The CDR3 sequence is CASKWTDFYGYTF. CDR3 DNA sequence: TGTGCCAGTAAGTGGACGGACTTCTATGGCTACACCTTC. The complete variable domain, with remaining parts taken from reference TRBV19 and TRBJ1-2, reads DGGITQSPKYLFRKEGQNVTLSCEQNLNHDAMYWYRQDPGQGLRLIYYSQIVNDFQKGDIAEGYSVSREKKESFPLTVTSAQKNPTAFYLCASKWTDFYGYTFGSGTRLTVV.

The V and J genes are TRBV2 and TRBJ2-4, with TRBD2 identical over 9 bases. The CDR3 runs 13 residues. CDR1 is SNHLY, CDR2 FYNNEI, per germline. V gave up 9 bases and J gave up 7 bases; unmatched junction bases: 7. The CDR3 loop reads CASNSGGLNIQYF. In DNA form, the CDR3 reads TGTGCCAGTAACAGCGGGGGGCTTAACATTCAGTACTTC. The variable domain in full, with the rest retrieved from reference TRBV2 and TRBJ2-4, is EPEVTQTPSHQVTQMGQEVILRCVPISNHLYFYWYRQILGQKVEFLVSFYNNEISEKSEIFDDQFSVERPDGSNFTLKIRSTKLEDSAMYFCASNSGGLNIQYFGAGTRLSVL.

This clonotype was picked up many times. The J gene is TRBJ2-2, the V gene TRBV5-1; D possibly corresponds to TRBD2 (6 bases). Germline V lookup: CDR1 SGHRS, CDR2 YFSETQ. This CDR3 contains 16 residues. V shed 3 bases and J shed 7 bases, with 19 bases lying between them. The CDR3 loop is CASSSASAGEVGELFF. The CDR3 bases are TGCGCCAGCAGCTCCGCTAGCGCGGGCGAGGTCGGGGAGCTGTTTTTT.

This clonotype was observed at least ten times. The J gene is TRBJ2-2, the V gene TRBV7-2; 8 bases agree with TRBD2. The CDR3 extends over 15 amino acids. J lost 3 bases, V lost 3 bases, and 3 bases had no gene match. Germline V gene sequence: CDR1 SGHTA, CDR2 FQGNSA. The CDR3, as DNA: TGTGCCAGCAGCTTCGGGGGGGCATACACCGGGGAGCTGTTTTTT. This sequence encodes CASSFGGAYTGELFF.

This clonotype was detected a few times. The gene calls are TRBV19 and TRBJ1-5; 7 bases fit TRBD1. This CDR3 has 13 amino acids. J lost 13 bases, V lost 3 bases, and 9 bases had no gene match. CDR1 is LNHDA and CDR2 is SQIVND in the germline V gene (reference sequence). The CDR3: CASSINRGGPQHF. The CDR3 DNA sequence: TGTGCCAGTAGTATCAACAGGGGTGGCCCTCAGCATTTT.

This clonotype was recorded a few times. CDR3 residues: CASPGGNEKLFF. The CDR3 DNA reads TGTGCCAGCCCTGGAGGGAATGAAAAACTGTTTTTT. This chain connects TRBV9 to TRBJ1-4; D remains unclear. Trimming cost V 7 bases and J 5 bases, with 9 bases left between them. CDR1 and CDR2 (germline): SGDLS, YYNGEE. The CDR3 is 12 amino acids.

The chain carries TRBV7-9 and TRBJ1-3; no firm D call. This CDR3 comprises 14 residues. V was shortened by 5 bases and J by 0 bases, with 8 bases between the two germline ends. Germline CDR1 SEHNR, CDR2 FQNEAQ (reference sequence). CDR3 sequence (DNA): TGTGCCAGCAGCCAAAGGAGCTCTGGAAACACCATATATTTT. This gives the protein CASSQRSSGNTIYF.

This clonotype was counted only a few times. The chain combines TRBV6-2 or TRBV6-3 with TRBJ1-1, with a possible D match to TRBD1 (5 bases). Germline V gene data show CDR1 as MNHEY and CDR2 as SVGEGT. The germline V and J ends were trimmed by 4 bases and 10 bases, with 19 bases remaining between them. The CDR3 is 14 residues long. The CDR3 bases are TGTGCCAGCAGTTCCTCGACAGCTCTGGGGAGAGCTTTCTTT. Amino acid sequence: CASSSSTALGRAFF.